The entry below gives a single TCR beta chain sequence along with its context. Its antigen is undetermined. This sample was taken from a study of cytomegalovirus exposure and HLA in healthy donors. Study-level points and caveats: In a later analysis, at a false discovery rate of 0.05, approximately 15,000 TCR beta sequences matched HLA alleles. Later analysis revealed greater clonal expansion in HLA-associated TCR beta chains than in equally common others.

Germline assignment: CDR1 SNHLY and CDR2 FYNNEI. This CDR3 region has 13 residues. Trimming stripped 8 bases from V and 10 bases from J, with 15 bases between. 13 Jbeta primers and 60 Vbeta primers were used for the PCR. The data were produced by immunoSEQ multiplex PCR, yet TCRdb's version contains in-frame clones alone and is incomplete. The sample holds about 150,000 clones, 70% to 80% seen once. Healthy bone marrow donors made up the donor group. This chain links TRBV2 with TRBJ1-6; D is undetermined. Material for sequencing was PBMCs. The TCR originated in a male donor in good health and CMV-seronegative. The CDR3 loop reads CASQTEGGSPLHF. CDR3 bases: TGTGCCAGCCAAACGGAGGGTGGGTCACCCCTCCACTTT.